This T cell receptor (beta chain) is from a study of regulatory and conventional T cells in RAG deficiency. Notes on the study in general: Sorted Omenn CD25-high CD127-low cells may not be bona fide Tregs. Shannon entropy was markedly lower and Simpson indices higher in RAG-deficient patients than control T-cell subsets. Patient subsets had shorter CDR3s; Omenn Treg-Tconv overlap exceeded 80%.

Measured with immunoSEQ multiplex PCR; TCRdb has only the in-frame clones, and not every one. Seen here are under 20,000 clones, approximately 88% observed once, and the top ten hold roughly 1.4%. V lost 5 bases and J lost 1, with 8 bases in between. Per germline, CDR1 MGHRA and CDR2 YSYEKL. The CDR3 has 13 residues. A remark on this clone: No antigen is known for it.

Genomic DNA came from blood regulatory T cells gated CD4+ CD25-high CD127-low. The data also belong to a second study, concerning regulatory T cells. That source adds: Primers: 52 TRBV forward and 13 TRBJ reverse. Patient repertoires had restricted TRB V-J pairs and skewed V and J usage, most in Tregs.

The sample taken for sequencing was Tregs sorted from blood. The rearrangement uses TRBV4-1 and TRBJ1-1; D call uncertain. The origin of this receptor is a human donor in good health. CDR3 DNA sequence: TGCGCCAGCAGCTCTGACGGGAACACTGAAGCTTTCTTT. It is translated as CASSSDGNTEAFF.